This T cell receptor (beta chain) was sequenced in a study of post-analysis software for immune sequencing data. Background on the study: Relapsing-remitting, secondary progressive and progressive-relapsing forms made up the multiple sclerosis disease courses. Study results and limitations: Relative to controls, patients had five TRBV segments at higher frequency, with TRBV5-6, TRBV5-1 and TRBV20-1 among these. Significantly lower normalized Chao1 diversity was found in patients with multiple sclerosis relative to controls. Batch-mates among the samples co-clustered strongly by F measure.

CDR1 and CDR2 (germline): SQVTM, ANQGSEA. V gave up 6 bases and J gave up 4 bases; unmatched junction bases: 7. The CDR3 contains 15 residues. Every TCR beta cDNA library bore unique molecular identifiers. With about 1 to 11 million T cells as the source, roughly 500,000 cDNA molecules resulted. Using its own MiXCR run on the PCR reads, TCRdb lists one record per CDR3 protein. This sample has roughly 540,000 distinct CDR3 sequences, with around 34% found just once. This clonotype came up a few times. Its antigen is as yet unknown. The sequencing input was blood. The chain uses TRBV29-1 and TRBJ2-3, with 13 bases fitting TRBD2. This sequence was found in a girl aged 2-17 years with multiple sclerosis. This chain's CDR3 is CSVAGTSGISDTQYF. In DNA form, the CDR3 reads TGCAGCGTCGCGGGGACTAGCGGGATCTCAGATACGCAGTATTTT.